The clone carrying this TCR beta chain has just one count. This sample was taken from a study of T-cell reconstitution after alpha-beta-depleted transplantation in children. V was clipped by 0 bases and J by 6 bases, with 5 bases between them. CDR1 GTSNPN and CDR2 SVGIG come from the germline V gene (reference sequence). The CDR3 contains 12 residues. Unique molecular identifiers were incorporated during preparation of the TCRbeta library. Each CDR3 protein is one row after TCRdb ran MiXCR on the PCR reads. The table has some 520,000 distinct CDR3 sequences, about 31% seen once. Specimen: PBMCs from the stem cell graft donor, collected from the stem cell graft. The rearrangement joins TRBV30 to TRBJ2-2; no firm D call. The sequence was collected from a human donor who donated a stem cell graft to a child with aplastic anemia. As DNA, the CDR3 is TGTGCCTGGAGTGTACAATCCGGGGAGCTGTTTTTT. Translating it yields CAWSVQSGELFF.